This is a list of T cell receptor beta chains from one sample in a study of blood T cell repertoires in COVID-19. Produced via immunoSEQ multiplex PCR; TCRdb's table is partial and in-frame only. The table has hundreds of thousands of clones, over 65% seen once. Sequencing was carried out using peripheral blood. The receptor source for this set is a woman aged 70 to 79 with active or convalescent COVID-19. The CDR3 runs from the conserved cysteine through the conserved F or W. Fields, in order: CDR3 length, J gene, D gene, clone size, V gene, CDR3 DNA, CDR3 protein. A D gene is named only where the DNA matches it firmly. Only some rows state a clone size, as once, few, many or a class for expanded clones.

15 | TRBJ2-1 | TRBD1 | - | TRBV5-1 | TGCGCCAGCAGCTCACGGGGTAGACAGGGCGGTGAGCAGTTCTTC | CASSSRGRQGGEQFF
17 | TRBJ2-3 | TRBD2 | - | TRBV5-5 | TGTGCCAGCAGCCTACCCCTCCTAGCGGGAGCGGCAGATACGCAGTATTTT | CASSLPLLAGAADTQYF
18 | TRBJ1-4 | - | - | TRBV7-8 | TGTGCCAGCAGCTTCGAAGGACAAGGACGCAATTTATATGAAAAACTGTTTTTT | CASSFEGQGRNLYEKLFF
16 | TRBJ2-2 | - | - | TRBV18 | TGTGCCAGCTCACCACCCAGGACAGTGAACACCGGGGAGCTGTTTTTT | CASSPPRTVNTGELFF
13 | TRBJ1-2 | - | - | TRBV5-4 | TGTGCCAGCAGCCCCCCGATGGCAGGGGGCTACACCTTC | CASSPPMAGGYTF
15 | TRBJ2-1 | TRBD2 | - | TRBV13 | TGTGCCAGCAGCTTAAGGGCTAGCGGGGACAATGAGCAGTTCTTC | CASSLRASGDNEQFF
14 | TRBJ2-3 | TRBD2 | - | TRBV7-9 | TGTGCCAGCAGCCCGGGGGGGAGCACAGATACGCAGTATTTT | CASSPGGSTDTQYF
15 | TRBJ2-2 | TRBD2 | - | TRBV28 | TGTGCCAGCAGGGGTAGCGGGAGGAACACCGGGGAGCTGTTTTTT | CASRGSGRNTGELFF
14 | TRBJ1-1 | TRBD1 | - | TRBV18 | TGTGCCAGCTCACCACCCGGGACAGGGAGAGAAGCTTTCTTT | CASSPPGTGREAFF
16 | TRBJ1-5 | - | once | TRBV21-1 | TGTGCCAGCAGCAAAGGGGGCAGGGTAAGGAAACAGCCCCAGCATTTT | CASSKGGRVRKQPQHF
15 | TRBJ2-7 | TRBD2 | - | TRBV10-2 | TGCGCCAGCAGTAGACTAGCGGGAGTGCCCTACGAGCAGTACTTC | CASSRLAGVPYEQYF
19 | TRBJ2-1 | TRBD1 | - | TRBV28 | TGTGCCAGCAGTCTCCCGACCACCGGGACAGGGGCCCGCTACAATGAGCAGTTCTTC | CASSLPTTGTGARYNEQFF
15 | TRBJ1-6 | - | - | TRBV27 | TGTGCCAGCAGACTAGGGGGGGAACTTTATTCACCCCTCCACTTT | CASRLGGELYSPLHF
16 | TRBJ1-2 | TRBD1 | - | TRBV10-3 | TGTGCCATCAGGTCAGGAGCCCGGACAGGGAAGGATGGCTACACCTTC | CAIRSGARTGKDGYTF
16 | TRBJ1-1 | TRBD1 | - | TRBV9 | TGTGCCAGCAGCGTAGGGACAGGACTAATGAACACTGAAGCTTTCTTT | CASSVGTGLMNTEAFF
13 | TRBJ1-1 | - | few | TRBV4-1 | TGCGCCAGCAGGCGCGAGGGGGGGACTGAAGCTTTCTTT | CASRREGGTEAFF
14 | TRBJ2-1 | - | few | TRBV5-4 | TGTGCCAGCAGCTTGGGGTTCACTTACAATGAGCAGTTCTTC | CASSLGFTYNEQFF
17 | TRBJ1-3 | - | - | TRBV11-2 | TGTGCCAGCAGCTTAGACCTAGTGACGGTTTCTGGAAACACCATATATTTT | CASSLDLVTVSGNTIYF
13 | TRBJ1-1 | - | - | TRBV9 | TGTGCCAGCAGCGCCGGGACTTGGACTGAAGCTTTCTTT | CASSAGTWTEAFF
15 | TRBJ2-7 | TRBD2 | few | TRBV27 | TGTGCCAGCAGTTTATATTCTCTAGCGGGAAACGAGCAGTACTTC | CASSLYSLAGNEQYF
11 | TRBJ2-2 | - | - | TRBV28 | TGTGCCAGTTCTCTGACCGGGGAGCTGTTTTTT | CASSLTGELFF
12 | TRBJ1-2 | - | - | TRBV10-3 | TGTGCCTCCGCCGCTTTGAGTTATGGCTACACCTTC | CASAALSYGYTF
15 | TRBJ1-5 | TRBD1 | once | TRBV19 | TGTGCCAGTAGTATAGACGCACAGGGGGCTCAGCCCCAGCATTTT | CASSIDAQGAQPQHF
16 | TRBJ1-6 | TRBD1 | - | TRBV6-5 | TGTGCCAGCAGTTACGCGGACAGGGTAAGGAATTCACCCCTCCACTTT | CASSYADRVRNSPLHF
11 | TRBJ2-3 | - | - | TRBV28 | TGTGCCAGCCGTGGAGGTGATACGCAGTATTTT | CASRGGDTQYF
14 | TRBJ1-4 | TRBD1 | - | TRBV28 | TGTGCCAGCAGTCGAACAGGGGGTAATGAAAAACTGTTTTTT | CASSRTGGNEKLFF
18 | TRBJ1-5 | - | - | TRBV19 | TGTGCCAGTAGTTCCTTGTCCACTATCCTCAATAGCAATCAGCCCCAGCATTTT | CASSSLSTILNSNQPQHF
15 | TRBJ1-5 | - | - | TRBV2 | TGTGCCAGCAGTGGGATCCCCATACAGGGTCAGCCCCAGCATTTT | CASSGIPIQGQPQHF
12 | TRBJ2-5 | TRBD1 | - | TRBV7-6 | TGTGCCAGCAGTAGGGACAGGGAGACCCAGTACTTC | CASSRDRETQYF
15 | TRBJ2-1 | - | - | TRBV19 | TGTGCCAGTAGTGCGGCCGGGAGCCCCTACAATGAGCAGTTCTTC | CASSAAGSPYNEQFF
13 | TRBJ1-2 | - | - | TRBV18 | TGTGCCAGCTCACCAACGGAGGACTATGGCTACACCTTC | CASSPTEDYGYTF
14 | TRBJ2-3 | TRBD2 | once | TRBV28 | TGTGCCAGCATGGGAGGGGACTACACAGATACGCAGTATTTT | CASMGGDYTDTQYF
16 | TRBJ2-4 | - | - | TRBV19 | TGTGCCAGTAGCCAACCCCCAGGGGCAGCCAAAAACATTCAGTACTTC | CASSQPPGAAKNIQYF
12 | TRBJ2-7 | - | once | TRBV30 | TGTGCCTGGAGTTTGGACAGCCACGAGCAGTACTTC | CAWSLDSHEQYF
16 | TRBJ2-3 | TRBD2 | once | TRBV18 | TGTGCCAGCTCACCTATCTTAAGCGGGGGCGCAGATACGCAGTATTTT | CASSPILSGGADTQYF
17 | TRBJ2-2 | TRBD1 | - | TRBV7-9 | TGTGCCAGCAGGCCCGGGACAGGGGACCAACGGACCGGGGAGCTGTTTTTT | CASRPGTGDQRTGELFF
16 | TRBJ1-2 | TRBD1 | - | TRBV6-2/TRBV6-3 | TGTGCCAGCAGCATTTACCTTTGGGACAGATACTATGGCTACACCTTC | CASSIYLWDRYYGYTF
12 | TRBJ1-1 | - | few | TRBV19 | TGTGCCAGTAGGGACAGAGACACTGAAGCTTTCTTT | CASRDRDTEAFF
16 | TRBJ2-1 | TRBD1 | - | TRBV6-2/TRBV6-3 | TGTGCCAGCAGTTACGGGACAGGGGGCGCGGGGGATGAGCAGTTCTTC | CASSYGTGGAGDEQFF
14 | TRBJ2-5 | TRBD2 | once | TRBV7-9 | TGTGCCGCCGGGGGCGGGAGGGATCAAGAGACCCAGTACTTC | CAAGGGRDQETQYF
16 | TRBJ2-2 | - | - | TRBV5-1 | TGCGCCAGCAGCCAGACACTAAACAGGGTCACCGGGGAGCTGTTTTTT | CASSQTLNRVTGELFF
13 | TRBJ1-3 | - | - | TRBV2 | TGTGCCAGCTCCAGTGCCTCTGGAAACACCATATATTTT | CASSSASGNTIYF
17 | TRBJ1-4 | TRBD1 | - | TRBV15 | TGTGCCACCAGCAGAGTACACAGGGGGCAGGGTAATGAAAAACTGTTTTTT | CATSRVHRGQGNEKLFF
13 | TRBJ1-2 | - | - | TRBV7-9 | TGTGCCAGCAGCTTAGATTACTCTCATGGCTACACCTTC | CASSLDYSHGYTF
13 | TRBJ2-5 | TRBD1 | - | TRBV5-8 | TGTGCCAGCAGCTCGGGACAGGAGGGGACCCAGTACTTC | CASSSGQEGTQYF
16 | TRBJ2-2 | TRBD2 | few | TRBV29-1 | TGCAGCGAAGGACTAGCGGGAGGCCCTTACACCGGGGAGCTGTTTTTT | CSEGLAGGPYTGELFF
14 | TRBJ1-2 | TRBD1 | once | TRBV18 | TGTGCCAGCTCACCGCGTGACAGGGAAGGGGGCTACACCTTC | CASSPRDREGGYTF
14 | TRBJ1-4 | - | - | TRBV27 | TGTGCCAGCAGAAAAGGGGCAGGAAATGAAAAACTGTTTTTT | CASRKGAGNEKLFF
15 | TRBJ2-1 | TRBD2 | - | TRBV3-1/TRBV3-2 | TGTGCCAGCAGCCAACGGACTAGCGGGGGCTATGAGCAGTTCTTC | CASSQRTSGGYEQFF
15 | TRBJ2-5 | - | - | TRBV27 | TGTGCCACCTGGGGACCATCGGGGGATAAGCAGACCCAGTACTTC | CATWGPSGDKQTQYF
15 | TRBJ2-7 | TRBD1 | - | TRBV27 | TGTGCCAGCAGATCCACGGGGACAGGGTTCTACGAGCAGTACTTC | CASRSTGTGFYEQYF